The subject of this entry is one T cell receptor beta chain. Sequencing used immunoSEQ multiplex PCR; TCRdb keeps in-frame clones, though not all of them. The sample holds about 92,000 clones, about three quarters seen once. The sample is drawn from a study of blood T cell repertoires in COVID-19. Turning to the study itself: Sources were T cells, B-cell-depleted T cells, or PBMCs; the material itself was cDNA or gDNA.

The source is a man aged 45-65 years who had recovered from COVID-19. The source material was peripheral blood.

CDR3 protein: CASSSSGSSYEQYF. The CDR3 DNA sequence: TGTGCCAGCAGCTCTAGCGGGAGTAGTTACGAGCAGTACTTC. The V call is TRBV11-2, the J call TRBJ2-7; 10 bases map to TRBD2. The CDR3 runs to 14 residues. The germline V gene encodes CDR1 SGHAT and CDR2 FQNNGV. Losses at the gene ends were 4 bases for V and 4 bases for J; bases not matched to a gene: 4. The full variable domain, completed using reference TRBV11-2 and TRBJ2-7, is EAGVAQSPRYKIIEKRQSVAFWCNPISGHATLYWYQQILGQGPKLLIQFQNNGVVDDSQLPKDRFSAERLKGVDSTLKIQPAKLEDSAVYLCASSSSGSSYEQYFGPGTRLTVT.